A selection of T cell receptor beta chains follows, all from one sample in a study of blood T cell repertoires in COVID-19. The method was immunoSEQ multiplex PCR; TCRdb's version includes in-frame clones alone and lacks a portion of them. The sample has about 70,000 clones, around 89% seen once. What was sequenced was peripheral blood. The origin of the receptors is a human donor in a cohort sampled during active COVID-19. CDR3s include the opening cysteine and the closing phenylalanine or tryptophan. The D gene is left open where the match is weak.

TRBJ2-1	-	TRBV13	CASSATGGKREGRNEQFF
TRBJ1-5	TRBD1	TRBV11-2	CALQGQKYSNQPQHF
TRBJ2-2	-	TRBV20-1	CSASRHDLNTGELFF
TRBJ2-7	TRBD2	TRBV11-2	CASSFRGRALVDEQYF
TRBJ1-1	-	TRBV18	CASSPGEWTEAFF
TRBJ1-2	TRBD1	TRBV19	CASSIEAGQGSNYGYTF
TRBJ1-1	-	TRBV11-2	CASSPGGRDMNTEAFF
TRBJ2-7	TRBD2	TRBV19	CASAVMGLDNYEQYF
TRBJ2-7	-	TRBV19	CASSLADKSYEQYF
TRBJ1-6	-	TRBV27	CASSSGFTNSPLHF
TRBJ2-1	TRBD2	TRBV19	CASSITSGGSYNEQFF
TRBJ1-2	-	TRBV6-1	CASSEAFRGAYTF
TRBJ1-3	-	TRBV7-7	CASSSGSHSGNTIYF
TRBJ1-5	-	TRBV6-5	CASRSSGDDQPQHF
TRBJ2-1	-	TRBV7-3	CASSLRTEAEQFF
TRBJ1-5	TRBD1	TRBV28	CASSVGTGHQPQHF
TRBJ1-3	-	TRBV2	CASSGANSGNTIYF
TRBJ2-3	-	TRBV4-1	CASSQVAGWIDTQYF
TRBJ1-5	TRBD1	TRBV10-3	CAISENRGGQPQHF
TRBJ2-5	-	TRBV29-1	CSVVRAEGETQYF
TRBJ1-6	TRBD1	TRBV9	CASSDQGTGLSPLHF